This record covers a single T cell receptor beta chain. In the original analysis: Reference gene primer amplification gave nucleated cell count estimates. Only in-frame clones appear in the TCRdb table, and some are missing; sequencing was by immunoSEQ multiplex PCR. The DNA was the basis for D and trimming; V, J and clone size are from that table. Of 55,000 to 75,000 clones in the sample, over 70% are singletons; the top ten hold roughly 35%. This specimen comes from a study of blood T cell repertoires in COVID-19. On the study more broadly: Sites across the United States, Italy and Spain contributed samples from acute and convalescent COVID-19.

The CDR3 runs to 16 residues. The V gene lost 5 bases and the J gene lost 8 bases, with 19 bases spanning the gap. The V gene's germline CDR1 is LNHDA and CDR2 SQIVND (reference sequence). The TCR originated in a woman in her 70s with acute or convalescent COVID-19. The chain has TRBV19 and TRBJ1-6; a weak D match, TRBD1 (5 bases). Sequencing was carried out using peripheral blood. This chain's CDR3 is CASSGGRTAIDSPLHF. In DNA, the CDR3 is TGTGCCAGTAGTGGGGGGAGGACGGCGATTGATTCACCCCTCCACTTT. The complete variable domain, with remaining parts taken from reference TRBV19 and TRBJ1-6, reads DGGITQSPKYLFRKEGQNVTLSCEQNLNHDAMYWYRQDPGQGLRLIYYSQIVNDFQKGDIAEGYSVSREKKESFPLTVTSAQKNPTAFYLCASSGGRTAIDSPLHFGNGTRLTVT.